Reported below is one T cell receptor (beta chain). Compared with germline, one end of the junction differs, possibly owing to a read error. The TCR beta CDR3 region was amplified from genomic DNA, with two rounds of multiplex PCR being used for the amplification. Used in first-round PCR were primers specific to each TRBV and TRBJ gene. Universal primers went into the second round of PCR. One entry per CDR3 protein, called by TCRdb with MiXCR from the multiplex PCR reads. The sample records around 60,000 distinct CDR3 sequences, around 27% being singletons. The entry originates in a study of prognosis after radiotherapy for stage I lung cancer. Study information: Median age was about 74 years (53 to 84) among more than 10 men and roughly 6 women. The study recorded distant metastases in several patients (median roughly 7 months) after radiotherapy and no significant progression in approximately 15.

This CDR3 is built from 16 residues. Germline loops: CDR1 MRHNA, CDR2 SNTAGT. The sequences come from PBMCs, collected before or after stereotactic body radiation therapy (not recorded which). The chain has TRBV6-4 and TRBJ2-7; 7 positions agree with TRBD1. The sequence came from a donor aged 50 or older with non-small cell lung cancer. The CDR3 loop reads CASIRDSETGYYEHYF. CDR3 in DNA: TGTGCCAGCATTCGAGATTCCGAGACAGGGTACTACGAGCATTACTTC.